Listed here are 23 T cell receptor beta chains from one sample, sequenced in a study of cytomegalovirus exposure and HLA in healthy donors. PCR involved 60 Vbeta and 13 Jbeta primers. Method: immunoSEQ multiplex PCR; TCRdb's copy keeps in-frame clones and lacks some. Of approximately 210,000 clones detected, 60% to 85% appear once; the ten largest clones hold approximately 0.99%. Sample: PBMCs. These receptors were obtained from a woman between 35 and 50 years old in good health and CMV-seronegative.

This clone was seen a few times. V usage is TRBV25-1 and J usage is TRBJ2-7; D not resolved. The CDR3 has 11 residues. The V end lost 9 bases, the J end lost 1 base, and 7 bases lay between the germline ends. Germline V lookup: CDR1 MGHDK, CDR2 SYGVNS. DNA for the CDR3: TGTGCCAGGACCAGGTCCTACGAGCAGTACGTC. This sequence encodes CARTRSYEQYV.

The V call is TRBV6-1, the J call TRBJ2-1; the D gene is possibly TRBD1 (5 bases). The V end was cut by 6 bases, the J end by 0 bases, with 9 bases between. Germline V gene sequence: CDR1 MNHNS, CDR2 SASEGT. The CDR3 contains 14 residues. The CDR3 DNA reads TGTGCCAGCAGGGACATGTACTCCTACAATGAGCAGTTCTTC. Its protein is CASRDMYSYNEQFF.

This chain uses TRBV7-7 with TRBJ2-7; D may be TRBD1 (5 bases). Trimming shortened V by 4 bases and J by 4 bases, and 14 bases separated the two germline ends. The CDR3 covers 14 residues. CDR1 is SSHAT, CDR2 FNYEAQ, per germline (reference sequence). The CDR3 region has the DNA TGTGCCAGCAGCTCCCTTCCCAGGGCGTACGAGCAGTACTTC. Its translation: CASSSLPRAYEQYF.

This clone was found a few times. The chain couples TRBV7-3 to TRBJ2-2; D is ambiguous. The V gene lost 2 bases and the J gene lost 0 bases, with 4 bases spanning the gap. Germline-derived CDR1 and CDR2 are SGHTA and FQGTGA. The CDR3 is 14 amino acids. The CDR3 is CASSLSTNTGELFF. The CDR3 region has the DNA TGTGCCAGCAGCTTATCCACGAACACCGGGGAGCTGTTTTTT. The variable domain in full, with the rest retrieved from reference TRBV7-3 and TRBJ2-2, is GAGVSQTPSNKVTEKGKYVELRCDPISGHTALYWYRQSLGQGPEFLIYFQGTGAADDSGLPNDRFFAVRPEGSVSTLKIQRTERGDSAVYLCASSLSTNTGELFFGEGSRLTVL.

CDR3 loop: CASSRGLGYGYTF. CDR3 bases: TGTGCCAGCAGCCGGGGTTTGGGCTATGGCTACACCTTC. The chain combines TRBV7-3 with TRBJ1-2; D gene unclear. Looked up from germline, CDR1 is SGHTA and CDR2 is FQGTGA. Trimming removed 5 bases from V and 4 bases from J, with 11 bases in between. The CDR3 loop spans 13 amino acids. The whole variable domain, remainder taken from reference TRBV7-3 and TRBJ1-2, is GAGVSQTPSNKVTEKGKYVELRCDPISGHTALYWYRQSLGQGPEFLIYFQGTGAADDSGLPNDRFFAVRPEGSVSTLKIQRTERGDSAVYLCASSRGLGYGYTFGSGTRLTVV.

This clone was recorded once. The genes are TRBV7-2 and TRBJ2-6, with D possibly TRBD2 on 5 matching bases. CDR3 length equals 16 residues. Germline V CDR1 and CDR2: SGHTA, FQGNSA. V lost 1 base and J 0 bases, leaving 7 bases between the germline ends. The CDR3 here is CASSLGRDSGANVLTF. Written as DNA, the CDR3 is TGTGCCAGCAGCTTAGGACGGGACTCTGGGGCCAACGTCCTGACTTTC. Complete variable domain (other parts from reference TRBV7-2 and TRBJ2-6): GAGVSQSPSNKVTEKGKDVELRCDPISGHTALYWYRQSLGQGLEFLIYFQGNSAPDKSGLPSDRFSAERTGGSVSTLTIQRTQQEDSAVYLCASSLGRDSGANVLTFGAGSRLTVL.

The chain links TRBV4-2 to TRBJ2-7, with TRBD1 matching 9 bases. The CDR3 has 13 amino acids. Germline values: CDR1 LGHNA, CDR2 YNFKEQ. V gave up 1 base and J gave up 6 bases; unmatched junction bases: 1. This CDR3 is CASSQVDRGEQYV. The CDR3 DNA follows: TGTGCCAGCAGCCAAGTGGACAGGGGCGAGCAGTACGTC.

The J gene is TRBJ2-1, the V gene TRBV7-2; a weak D match, TRBD2 (5 bases). Between the trimmed V and J ends, which lost 8 bases and 4 bases, there was a span of 18 bases. The CDR3 is made up of 15 amino acids. Germline CDR1 SGHTA, CDR2 FQGNSA. CDR3 nucleotide sequence: TGTGCCAGCCTTCAAAGACTACAAAATTACAATGAGCAGTTCTTC. Translating it yields CASLQRLQNYNEQFF.

V is TRBV4-3 and J is TRBJ2-5; TRBD2 aligns across 9 bases. Germline V gene data show CDR1 as LGHNA and CDR2 as YSLEER. The ends lost 1 base at V and 2 bases at J; junction bases unmatched: 5. The CDR3 spans 16 residues. The CDR3 DNA is TGCGCCAGCAGCCAAGCTAGCGGGACAGCACAAGAGACCCAGTACTTC. It is translated as CASSQASGTAQETQYF.

The chain employs TRBV5-1 and TRBJ2-1, with 10 bases that match TRBD2. The germline CDR1 and CDR2 sequences are SGHRS and YFSETQ. V trimming: 4 bases; J trimming: 4 bases; junction bases outside the gene matches: 5. CDR3 length: 15 residues. The CDR3 region is CASSAGTSAYNEQFF. DNA of the CDR3: TGCGCCAGCAGCGCTGGGACTAGCGCTTACAATGAGCAGTTCTTC.

This clone has only a few counts. Distinct nucleotide sequences in the sample also encode this CDR3. The chain links TRBV30 to TRBJ2-7, with a possible D match to TRBD2 (6 bases). Germline CDR1 GTSNPN, CDR2 SVGIG (reference sequence). V was clipped by 0 bases and J by 4 bases, with 13 bases between them. The CDR3 spans 14 residues. CDR3 DNA: TGTGCCTGGAGTGTCGGCGGGACCGGATACGAGCAGTACTTC. Translation gives CAWSVGGTGYEQYF.

This chain connects TRBV4-3 to TRBJ1-1, with D possibly being TRBD1 (5 bases). CDR3 length: 17 residues. Germline V gene lookup returns CDR1 LGHNA and CDR2 YSLEER. Trimming stripped 0 bases from V and 2 bases from J, with 16 bases between. DNA for the CDR3: TGCGCCAGCAGCCAAGAAAAGTCAGACAGCCTTAACACTGAAGCTTTCTTT. Its translation is CASSQEKSDSLNTEAFF.

The genes are TRBV15 and TRBJ2-7; unclear D gene. The CDR3 extends over 13 amino acids. V shed 0 bases and J shed 3 bases, with 6 bases lying between them. CDR1 and CDR2 from the germline V gene are LNHNV and YYDKDF (reference sequence). The CDR3 sequence is CATSRDLGYEQYV. CDR3 DNA: TGTGCCACCAGCAGAGATCTAGGCTACGAGCAGTACGTC.

This chain uses TRBV7-9 with TRBJ2-7; 10 bases match TRBD1. There are 16 residues in the CDR3. CDR1 and CDR2 from the germline V gene are SEHNR and FQNEAQ (reference sequence). The CDR3 spells CSSSQTDRGFSYEQYV. CDR3 coding DNA: TGTTCCAGCAGCCAAACGGACAGGGGGTTCTCCTACGAGCAGTACGTC.

In its sample, this clone was seen a few times. This chain uses TRBV14 with TRBJ1-2, with 11 bases matching TRBD1. The length of the CDR3 is 14 residues. V lost 3 bases, J lost 8 bases, and 5 bases stayed unmatched. Germline CDR1 reads SGHDN; CDR2 reads FVKESK. For the CDR3, the DNA is TGTGCCAGCAGCCAGCTGGGACAGGGGGGCGGCTACACCTTC. Protein sequence: CASSQLGQGGGYTF. Combining the CDR3 with reference TRBV14 and TRBJ1-2 gives the whole variable domain EAGVTQFPSHSVIEKGQTVTLRCDPISGHDNLYWYRRVMGKEIKFLLHFVKESKQDESGMPNNRFLAERTGGTYSTLKVQPAELEDSGVYFCASSQLGQGGGYTFGSGTRLTVV.

V gene TRBV4-1 combines with J gene TRBJ2-1; 10 bases are a match to TRBD2. CDR1 and CDR2 from the germline V gene are MGHRA and YSYEKL. V shed 3 bases and J 8 bases; nucleotides not matched to a gene: 7. The CDR3 is 15 residues long. The DNA of the CDR3 is TGCGCCAGCAGCCAGGCTAGCGGGAGTTCGGATGAGCAGTTCTTC. Protein product: CASSQASGSSDEQFF.

This chain connects TRBV6-5 to TRBJ1-5; D is ambiguous. The germline V gene encodes CDR1 MNHEY and CDR2 SVGAGI. The CDR3 is made up of 15 amino acids. V lost 0 bases, J lost 10 bases, and 16 bases lay in between. The CDR3, as DNA: TGTGCCAGCAGTTACTCGAGCACAGATCGTACTCCCCAGCATTTT. Translating it yields CASSYSSTDRTPQHF.

This clone was seen only a few times. This sequence joins TRBV5-6 and TRBJ2-1, with 8 positions matching TRBD2. Per the germline V gene, CDR1 is SGHDT and CDR2 is YYEEEE. Trimming took 4 bases from V and 2 from J; bases not matched to a gene: 5. The CDR3 covers 15 residues. The CDR3 here is CASSLVGRAYNEQFF. The CDR3 region has the DNA TGTGCCAGCAGCCTGGTCGGGAGGGCCTACAATGAGCAGTTCTTC.

The chain couples TRBV6-6 to TRBJ1-4; the D is unclear. The germline V gene has CDR1 MNHNY and CDR2 SVGAGI (reference sequence). Trimming left V 2 bases short and J 8 bases short, with 9 bases between. The CDR3 has 13 residues. CDR3 bases: TGTGCCAGCAGTTACCGTTTCGAGGAAAAACTGTTTTTT. It is translated as CASSYRFEEKLFF.

The chain is built from TRBV29-1 and TRBJ2-2, with D maybe TRBD2 (6 bases). Germline V lookup: CDR1 SQVTM, CDR2 ANQGSEA. V was pared by 3 bases and J by 6 bases, with 17 bases between. The CDR3 has 15 residues. DNA for the CDR3: TGCAGCGTTGACCCAGGACGGGGGTCGGCCGGGGAGCTGTTTTTT. Encoded protein: CSVDPGRGSAGELFF.

Comments on this clone: Within the sample, other DNA sequences also encode this same CDR3. The chain uses TRBV7-2 and TRBJ1-2; 7 bases agree with TRBD1. The CDR3 is 16 residues long. Germline V gene lookup returns CDR1 SGHTA and CDR2 FQGNSA. V shed 1 base and J 7 bases; nucleotides not matched to a gene: 12. CDR3 protein: CASSLEATGSLGGYTF. The CDR3 nucleotides read TGTGCCAGCAGCTTAGAAGCGACAGGGTCTCTTGGTGGCTACACCTTC.

The V and J genes are TRBV13 and TRBJ2-5; possibly TRBD2 for D (6 bases). V lost 5 bases, J lost 7 bases, and 14 bases lay in between. The CDR3 extends over 13 amino acids. From germline, CDR1 is PRHDT and CDR2 FYEKMQ (reference sequence). The DNA for the CDR3 is TGTGCCAGCAGCGGGACTGTGGAGGGGACCCAGTACTTC. Its translation is CASSGTVEGTQYF.

The chain is built from TRBV30 and TRBJ1-4; TRBD1 is a possible D gene (6 bases). CDR1 is GTSNPN, CDR2 SVGIG, per germline (reference sequence). Between the trimmed V and J ends, which lost 0 bases and 8 bases, there was a span of 10 bases. The CDR3 is 13 residues long. CDR3 sequence (DNA): TGTGCCTGGAGTGTACAGGGCCCCGAAAAACTGTTTTTT. It is translated as CAWSVQGPEKLFF.